The present TCR beta chain was sequenced within a study of Ad26.COV2.S vaccination and SARS-CoV-2 variants. Whole-study context: Ad26.COV2.S given intramuscularly, once or twice 56 days apart.

The CDR3 sequence is 15 residues long. Trimming took 0 bases from V and 5 from J; bases not matched to a gene: 4. Germline V CDR1 and CDR2: SNHLY, FYNNEI. Produced via immunoSEQ multiplex PCR; TCRdb's table is partial and in-frame only. Of 350,000 to 400,000 clones listed, 89% are singletons. Treatment noted: over 15 received Ad26.COV2.S at low or high dose, single or two shots; about 5 received placebo; per-sample allocation not given. The study sampled participants on day 63 after the first vaccine or placebo injection. This sequence originates from a person aged 18-65 years who received the Ad26.COV2.S COVID-19 vaccine or a placebo. V is TRBV2 and J is TRBJ1-1; 9 bases fit TRBD1. The material sequenced was peripheral blood, taken in a trial of Ad26.COV2.S vaccine versus placebo. CDR3 protein: CASSEATGGRTEAFF. In nucleotides, the CDR3 is TGTGCCAGCAGTGAAGCGACAGGGGGAAGGACTGAAGCTTTCTTT.